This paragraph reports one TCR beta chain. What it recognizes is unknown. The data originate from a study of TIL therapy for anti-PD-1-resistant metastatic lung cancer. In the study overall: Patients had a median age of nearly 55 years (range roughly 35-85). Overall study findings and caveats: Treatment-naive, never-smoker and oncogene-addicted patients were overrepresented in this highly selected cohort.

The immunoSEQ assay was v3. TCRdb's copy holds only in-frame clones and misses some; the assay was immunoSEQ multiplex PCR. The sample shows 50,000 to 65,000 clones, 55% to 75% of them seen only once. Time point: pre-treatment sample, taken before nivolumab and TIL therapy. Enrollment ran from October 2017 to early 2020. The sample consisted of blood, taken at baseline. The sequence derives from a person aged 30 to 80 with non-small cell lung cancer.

The CDR3 nucleotides are TGTGCCAGCAGCACCAGGGGACGCGGCCCCTACAATGAGCAGTTCTTC. Its translation is CASSTRGRGPYNEQFF. The chain recombines TRBV5-8 with TRBJ2-1, with TRBD1 as a possible D gene (6 bases). The germline V gene encodes CDR1 SGHTS and CDR2 YDEGEE. The ends were cut back, 4 bases at V and 2 bases at J, with 16 bases in the middle. The CDR3 length is 16 residues. The entire variable domain, with the rest obtained from reference TRBV5-8 and TRBJ2-1, is as follows: EAGVTQSPTHLIKTRGQQATLRCSPISGHTSVYWYQQALGLGLQFLLWYDEGEERNRGNFPPRFSGRQFPNYSSELNVNALELEDSALYLCASSTRGRGPYNEQFFGPGTRLTVL.